This T cell receptor beta chain was observed in a study of regulatory T cells in long-lasting Graves disease. Study context: Newly diagnosed Graves' patients had taken antithyroid drugs under 3 months.

Deletions cut 3 bases from V and 0 bases from J, with 12 bases between. Germline V lookup: CDR1 ENHRY, CDR2 SYGVKD. This CDR3 has 16 residues. Time point specified: newly diagnosed GD, antithyroid drugs for less than 3 months. There was RNA extracted from PBMCs, and the TCR library was made from it. Researchers made TCR beta libraries by using iRepertoire HTBI primers and running Arm-PCR on CDR3 regions. TCRdb called the multiplex PCR reads again in MiXCR, with one record for every CDR3 protein. The sample has approximately 400,000 distinct CDR3 sequences, around 11% seen once. This clonotype was seen ten or more times. These data also formed part of another study, on T cells in Graves' hyperthyroidism and ophthalmopathy.

The sequencing used peripheral blood mononuclear cells (PBMCs), collected at new diagnosis, from a patient treated with antithyroid drugs. The receptor comes from a woman aged 18-30 years with Graves disease. V and J are TRBV10-3 and TRBJ2-1; D possibly corresponds to TRBD2 (5 bases). The CDR3 DNA reads TGTGCCATCAGTGATCCAGCGGTCAGCTCCTACAATGAGCAGTTCTTC. Its translation is CAISDPAVSSYNEQFF.